One and the same sample provided the 20 T cell receptor beta chains below, sequenced in a study of beta chain features in type 1 diabetes. Regarding the study as a whole: Shortening that was moderate but significant affected the TCRB CDR3s of Type 1 diabetes patients in all four CD4+ subsets.

These receptors have no identified antigens. Reverse transcription of all isolated RNA meant that expressed TCRB transcripts were sequenced. Assay used: immunoSEQ multiplex PCR; TCRdb lists only in-frame clones, some missing. The sample gives about 240,000 clones, roughly 14% of which show up once; almost 0.02% is in the top ten. The sample was naive CD4+ T cells from blood. These receptor sequences come from a young man with type 1 diabetes.

This clone was picked up a small number of times. The rearrangement uses TRBV5-4 and TRBJ2-1, with TRBD1 identical over 9 bases. The CDR3 runs 14 residues. The V gene end was trimmed by 3 bases and the J gene end by 9 bases; junction bases not matched to a gene: 7. The germline V gene encodes CDR1 SGHNT and CDR2 YYREEE (reference sequence). Here the CDR3 reads CASSYGTGSFEQFF. The DNA for the CDR3 is TGTGCCAGCAGCTACGGGACAGGGTCTTTTGAGCAGTTCTTC.

V and J are TRBV7-2 and TRBJ2-4, with 11 bases fitting TRBD2. The CDR3 is made up of 15 amino acids. From germline, CDR1 is SGHTA and CDR2 FQGNSA. The junction had 1 base not matched to a gene; V was cut back by 6 bases and J by 0 bases. The CDR3 DNA reads as TGTGCCAGCAGTGGACTAGCGGGAGCCAAAAACATTCAGTACTTC. As protein: CASSGLAGAKNIQYF.

The table lists this clone with a few counts. The chain combines TRBV29-1 with TRBJ2-7; 10 bases line up with TRBD2. J lost 4 bases, V lost 2 bases, and 8 bases had no gene match. CDR1 and CDR2 (germline): SQVTM, ANQGSEA. The CDR3 is 15 amino acids. The CDR3 region is CSVEQRKLAGYEQYF. The CDR3 nucleotides are TGCAGCGTTGAACAAAGGAAACTAGCGGGATACGAGCAGTACTTC.

This chain connects TRBV10-3 to TRBJ1-2; D not certain. Germline CDR1 ENHRY, CDR2 SYGVKD. The V and J ends lost 2 bases and 8 bases respectively, with 21 bases between them. The CDR3 is 16 amino acids. CDR3 nucleotides: TGTGCCATCAGTGAGGGCCTCGGGAACGGCCCCGGAGGCTACACCTTC. It is translated as CAISEGLGNGPGGYTF.

With regard to this clone: This same CDR3 is encoded by further DNA sequences in the sample. This chain uses TRBV19 with TRBJ2-7; maybe TRBD1 (5 bases). The V gene lost 4 bases and the J gene lost 1 base, with 8 bases spanning the gap. CDR1 LNHDA and CDR2 SQIVND come from the germline V gene (reference sequence). The CDR3 spans 13 residues. The CDR3 nucleotides read TGTGCCAGTAGTACAGGGCAATCCTACGAGCAGTACTTC. Translating it yields CASSTGQSYEQYF.

J is TRBJ2-3 and V is TRBV18, with TRBD1 matching 11 bases. Germline trimming cut 2 bases from V and 3 bases from J; bases unmatched to any gene: 4. The CDR3 has 16 residues. Germline assignment: CDR1 KGHSH and CDR2 LQKENI. CDR3: CASSPTGTGGTDTQYF. The CDR3 DNA reads as TGTGCCAGCTCACCAACCGGGACAGGGGGTACAGATACGCAGTATTTT.

The chain couples TRBV5-1 to TRBJ2-4; D possibly corresponds to TRBD1 (5 bases). Trimming cost V 0 bases and J 5 bases, with 9 bases left between them. Germline CDR1 reads SGHRS; CDR2 reads YFSETQ. This CDR3 region has 14 residues. CDR3 in amino acids: CASSLGRRENIQYF. DNA for the CDR3: TGCGCCAGCAGCTTGGGCCGCAGGGAAAACATTCAGTACTTC.

This clone was found a few times. V usage is TRBV10-3 and J usage is TRBJ1-4; weak D call: TRBD1 (5 bases). V was shortened by 2 bases and J by 7 bases, with 11 bases between the two germline ends. Per germline, CDR1 ENHRY and CDR2 SYGVKD. The CDR3 consists of 14 residues. The CDR3 sequence is CAISESPGIEKLFF. CDR3 DNA sequence: TGTGCCATCAGTGAGAGTCCAGGGATTGAAAAACTGTTTTTT.

Points on this clone: Other DNA sequences within the sample encode an identical CDR3. The chain is built from TRBV7-2 and TRBJ2-7; 8 bases match TRBD2. This CDR3 is 15 amino acids long. Germline-derived CDR1 and CDR2 are SGHTA and FQGNSA. V trimming: 2 bases; J trimming: 2 bases; junction bases outside the gene matches: 5. The CDR3 protein is CASSLRTGGPYEQYF. CDR3 nucleotides: TGTGCCAGCAGCTTAAGGACGGGAGGGCCCTACGAGCAGTACTTC. The full variable domain, rest sourced from reference TRBV7-2 and TRBJ2-7, is GAGVSQSPSNKVTEKGKDVELRCDPISGHTALYWYRQSLGQGLEFLIYFQGNSAPDKSGLPSDRFSAERTGGSVSTLTIQRTQQEDSAVYLCASSLRTGGPYEQYFGPGTRLTVT.

The CDR3 is CASTRSGQGALRQYF. CDR3 DNA: TGTGCCAGCACTAGATCGGGACAGGGGGCACTCAGGCAGTACTTC. The chain recombines TRBV6-5 with TRBJ2-7, with 12 bases aligning to TRBD1. Trimming at V came to 7 bases and at J to 9 bases, leaving 13 bases not matched to a gene. Germline CDR1 is MNHEY and CDR2 is SVGAGI. The CDR3 has 15 residues.

The chain joins TRBV4-2 to TRBJ2-3; perhaps TRBD2 as D (5 bases). V was pared by 1 base and J by 6 bases, with 8 bases between. Germline V gives CDR1 LGHNA, CDR2 YNFKEQ. The CDR3 consists of 13 residues. CDR3: CASSQATSDTQYF. CDR3 DNA: TGTGCCAGCAGCCAAGCCACTAGTGATACGCAGTATTTT.

This clone turned up a few times. The rearrangement joins TRBV10-3 to TRBJ2-5; 8 positions match TRBD2. V lost 2 bases, J lost 5 bases, and 22 bases stayed unmatched. CDR1 and CDR2 from the germline V gene are ENHRY and SYGVKD. The CDR3 covers 20 residues. The CDR3 coding sequence is TGTGCCATCAGTGAGGCCCCACCGTTAAGCGGGGGCCTGAGTCTCGAGACCCAGTACTTC. Translation: CAISEAPPLSGGLSLETQYF.

The rearrangement uses TRBV21-1 and TRBJ2-1; TRBD1 is the table's D call, not checked against the DNA. TRBV21-1 is a listed pseudogene. CDR3 length: 15 amino acids. The CDR3 loop is CASSIGTELYNEQFF. CDR3 DNA: TGTGCCAGCAGCATTGGGACAGAGCTCTACAATGAGCAGTTCTTC.

This clone was seen a handful of times. The chain's CDR3 is CAWSVGGFSNQPQHF. DNA for the CDR3: TGTGCCTGGAGTGTGGGCGGGTTTAGCAATCAGCCCCAGCATTTT. The V and J genes are TRBV30 and TRBJ1-5; D gene uncertain. The CDR3 covers 15 residues. V lost 0 bases and J lost 0, with 9 bases in between. CDR1 and CDR2 from the germline V gene are GTSNPN and SVGIG (reference sequence).

This chain's CDR3 is CASSPETGLMNTEAFF. The CDR3 nucleotides read TGTGCCAGCTCACCAGAGACAGGCCTGATGAACACTGAAGCTTTCTTT. The J gene is TRBJ1-1, the V gene TRBV18; D is possibly TRBD1 (6 bases). With 2 bases removed from V and 0 bases from J, the gap between germline ends came to 13 bases. This CDR3 is 16 amino acids long. Germline CDR1 KGHSH, CDR2 LQKENI.

As concerns this clone: Other DNA sequences within the sample encode an identical CDR3. The rearrangement links TRBV5-4 to TRBJ1-2; D is unresolved. The CDR3 consists of 14 residues. V was trimmed by 0 bases and J by 5 bases, leaving 11 bases between them. Looked up from germline, CDR1 is SGHNT and CDR2 is YYREEE (reference sequence). The CDR3 reads CASSLDRAGYGYTF. In nucleotides, the CDR3 is TGTGCCAGCAGCTTGGATCGCGCAGGTTATGGCTACACCTTC.

This rearrangement joins TRBV11-2 to TRBJ2-5, with 11 bases aligning to TRBD1. The germline V gene has CDR1 SGHAT and CDR2 FQNNGV. V was clipped by 5 bases and J by 4 bases; unmatched bases: 6. The CDR3 is made up of 15 amino acids. CDR3 coding DNA: TGTGCCAGCAGCCCTGGACAGGGGGCAGGAGAGACCCAGTACTTC. This encodes CASSPGQGAGETQYF.

The rearrangement uses TRBV5-4 and TRBJ2-5; 8 nucleotides align to TRBD2. This CDR3 has 16 residues. Germline V gene sequence: CDR1 SGHNT, CDR2 YYREEE (reference sequence). The trim removed 5 bases at V and 2 bases at J, leaving 11 bases unmatched. The CDR3 spells CASRLSSGAFQETQYF. The CDR3 DNA reads TGTGCCAGCAGACTGAGTAGCGGGGCCTTTCAAGAGACCCAGTACTTC.

This chain uses TRBV5-1 with TRBJ1-5, with 7 positions matching TRBD1. CDR1 SGHRS and CDR2 YFSETQ come from the germline V gene. With 2 bases clipped from V and 4 bases from J, the junction kept 3 bases outside the gene matches. The CDR3 runs to 14 residues. CDR3 sequence reads: CASSFGQANQPQHF. As DNA, the CDR3 is TGCGCCAGCAGCTTCGGACAGGCGAATCAGCCCCAGCATTTT.

This clone was counted between two and nine times. This chain joins TRBV6-6 and TRBJ2-7, with 7 bases identical to TRBD1. Germline loops: CDR1 MNHNY, CDR2 SVGAGI (reference sequence). V lost 4 bases to trimming and J lost 4 bases; unmatched junction nucleotides: 10. This CDR3 has 15 amino acids. In DNA, the CDR3 is TGTGCCAGCAGTTCCAGAACCGGGACAGCATACGAGCAGTACTTC. Translation: CASSSRTGTAYEQYF.